These T cell receptor beta chains were read from a single sample in a study of radiation and T cells in renal cell carcinoma. Produced via immunoSEQ multiplex PCR; TCRdb's table is partial and in-frame only. This sample yields 140,000 or so clones, of which approximately 86% are seen a single time; 15% to 20% belongs to the top ten. Sequenced material: blood, taken from a patient whose treatment included radiotherapy and nephrectomy. The receptors stem from a woman between 45 and 60 years old with renal cell carcinoma. Both conserved end residues are trimmed from each CDR3.

CDR3,V,J
ASSPAGPMNTEAF,TRBV19,TRBJ1-1
ASSYTSGGAVDTQY,TRBV7-9,TRBJ2-3
ASSLGAGINYGYT,TRBV7-9,TRBJ1-2
ASSNPRRGGLTGANVLT,TRBV19,TRBJ2-6
ASSSRGGGYGYT,TRBV11-2,TRBJ1-2
ASSPPAGQPQH,TRBV6-5,TRBJ1-5
ASSEGGGGYT,TRBV6-1,TRBJ1-2
ASSSSATGGSEAF,TRBV28,TRBJ1-1
ASLYTGGPSNT,TRBV2,TRBJ1-2
ASSPETVNTEAF,TRBV7-3,TRBJ1-1
ASTLGGNTDTQY,TRBV28,TRBJ2-3
ASSWGTGASYEQY,TRBV5-1,TRBJ2-7
ASSGGRTWDTQY,TRBV9,TRBJ2-3
ASSLSDGINYGYT,TRBV5-1,TRBJ1-2
ASSPRPTNEKLF,TRBV9,TRBJ1-4
ASSLVTSGGSYEQY,TRBV7-8,TRBJ2-7
ASSASASYEQY,TRBV6-1,TRBJ2-7
ASSGGEQANYEQY,TRBV28,TRBJ2-7
ASSESGTGENEQY,TRBV10-1,.
ASGRGTGETQY,TRBV19,TRBJ2-5
ASSRYERGYNEQF,TRBV6-6,TRBJ2-1
ASRLSVYGYT,TRBV28,TRBJ1-2
SVGQGGGANVLT,TRBV29-1,TRBJ2-6
ATGTSGSSREQY,TRBV19,TRBJ2-7
ASSSTGGRPGNTIY,TRBV7-9,TRBJ1-3
SPRLAGDTQY,TRBV29-1,TRBJ2-3
ASSQDLAGGLTDTQY,TRBV4-1,TRBJ2-3
AIADQRANYEQY,TRBV10-3,TRBJ2-7
ASSYQGYTYEQY,TRBV6-6,TRBJ2-7
ASSQEAGQGAAGANVLT,TRBV4-3,TRBJ2-6
AWSPRDDQETQY,TRBV30,TRBJ2-5
ASTPMGRGQPQH,TRBV6-1,TRBJ1-5
ASSLASGAGGEKLF,TRBV7-9,TRBJ1-4
ASSIDVPHRPGPPTEAF,TRBV19,TRBJ1-1
ASSPRTGGYEQY,TRBV27,TRBJ2-7
SAARLNEQF,TRBV20-1,TRBJ2-1
ATSRDRSYEQY,TRBV15,TRBJ2-7
ASGQGNYGYT,TRBV5-5,TRBJ1-2
AISESGGSPSYEQY,TRBV10-3,TRBJ2-7
ASRIQVNYPNSGELF,TRBV6-4,TRBJ2-2
ASSVQTSTDTQY,TRBV9,TRBJ2-3
ASSQLTSGINEQF,TRBV4-3,TRBJ2-1
ASSVDGFGGYT,TRBV5-4,TRBJ1-2
ASSLWGSDKNIQY,TRBV7-2,TRBJ2-4
ASGLGSGTPPQH,TRBV28,TRBJ1-5
AWNTDTEAF,TRBV30,TRBJ1-1
ASSHALDAEAF,TRBV14,TRBJ1-1
ASSPRTGGLKNTEAF,TRBV7-2,TRBJ1-1
ASSQGTDHTEAF,TRBV7-2,TRBJ1-1
ASSLGGQITGELF,TRBV5-1,TRBJ2-2
SARGEGTQY,TRBV20-1,TRBJ2-5